This TCR beta chain comes out of a study of regulatory T cells in long-lasting Graves disease. Study details: The criterion for persistent Graves' disease was over 5 years of antithyroid drugs with positive TSH receptor antibodies. Regarding the study as a whole: Favored gene segments in persistent disease were TRBV28, TRBJ1-2 and TRBJ2-5. More public clonotypes were shared by persistent patients (approximately 3,000) than by new patients (approximately 1,000).

Researchers made TCR beta libraries by using iRepertoire HTBI primers and running Arm-PCR on CDR3 regions. TCRdb called the multiplex PCR reads again in MiXCR, with one record for every CDR3 protein. The sample contains roughly 400,000 distinct CDR3 sequences, 20% of which appear only once. Germline V CDR1 and CDR2: SNHLY, FYNNEI. This CDR3 is 15 amino acids long. Trimming pared 6 bases from V and 0 bases from J, leaving 9 bases between. The time point denotes: persistent/refractory GD, antithyroid drugs over 5 years with positive TRAb. RNA extracted from PBMCs served as the sequencing template. This clonotype was seen repeatedly, ten times or more. As yet, its antigen is unknown.

The rearrangement links TRBV2 to TRBJ2-6, with D possibly matching TRBD1 (5 bases). The specimen was peripheral blood mononuclear cells (PBMCs), collected when the disease was refractory, from a patient treated with antithyroid drugs. This sequence originates from a female donor with Graves disease. CDR3 nucleotides: TGTGCCAGCAGACATGACAGCTCTGGGGCCAACGTCCTGACTTTC. It translates to CASRHDSSGANVLTF.